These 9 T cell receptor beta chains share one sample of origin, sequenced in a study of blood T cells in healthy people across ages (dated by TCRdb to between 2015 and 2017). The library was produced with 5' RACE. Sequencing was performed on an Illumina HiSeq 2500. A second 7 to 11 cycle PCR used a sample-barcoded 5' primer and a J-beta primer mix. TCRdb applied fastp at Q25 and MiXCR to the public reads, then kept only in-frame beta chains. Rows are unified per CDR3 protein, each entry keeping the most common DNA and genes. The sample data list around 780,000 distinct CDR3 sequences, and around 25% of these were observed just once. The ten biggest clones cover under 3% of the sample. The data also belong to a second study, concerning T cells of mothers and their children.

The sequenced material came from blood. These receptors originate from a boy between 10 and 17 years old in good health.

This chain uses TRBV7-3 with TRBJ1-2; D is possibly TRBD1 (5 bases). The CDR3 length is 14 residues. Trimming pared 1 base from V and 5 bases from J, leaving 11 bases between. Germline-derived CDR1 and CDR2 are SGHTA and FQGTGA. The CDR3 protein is CASSLRGVEYGYTF. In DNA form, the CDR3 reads TGTGCCAGCAGCTTAAGGGGGGTGGAATATGGCTACACCTTC.

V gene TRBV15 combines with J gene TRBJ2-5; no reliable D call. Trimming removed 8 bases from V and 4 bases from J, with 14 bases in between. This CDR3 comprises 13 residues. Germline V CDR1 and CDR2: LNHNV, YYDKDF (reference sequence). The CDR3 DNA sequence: TGTGCCACCGCGCGGTCTACTCCAGAGACCCAGTACTTC. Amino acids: CATARSTPETQYF.

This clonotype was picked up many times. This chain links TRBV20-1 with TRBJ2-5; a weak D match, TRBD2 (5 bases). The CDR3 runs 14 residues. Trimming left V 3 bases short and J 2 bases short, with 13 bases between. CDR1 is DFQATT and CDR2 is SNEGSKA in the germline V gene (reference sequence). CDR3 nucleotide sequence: TGCAGTGCTAGTCTGACGGGAACTCAAGAGACCCAGTACTTC. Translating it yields CSASLTGTQETQYF.

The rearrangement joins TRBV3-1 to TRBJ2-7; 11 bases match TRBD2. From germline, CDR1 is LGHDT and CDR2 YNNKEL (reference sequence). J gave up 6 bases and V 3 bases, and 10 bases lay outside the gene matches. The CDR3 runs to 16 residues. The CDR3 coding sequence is TGTGCCAGCAGCCACTTGCAACTAGCGGGGGCTCTCGAGCAGTACTTC. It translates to CASSHLQLAGALEQYF.

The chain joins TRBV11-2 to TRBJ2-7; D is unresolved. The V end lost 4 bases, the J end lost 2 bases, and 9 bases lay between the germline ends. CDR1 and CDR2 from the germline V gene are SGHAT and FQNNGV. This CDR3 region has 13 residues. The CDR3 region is CASSSQNTYEQYF. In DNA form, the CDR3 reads TGTGCCAGCAGCTCACAGAACACCTACGAGCAGTACTTC.

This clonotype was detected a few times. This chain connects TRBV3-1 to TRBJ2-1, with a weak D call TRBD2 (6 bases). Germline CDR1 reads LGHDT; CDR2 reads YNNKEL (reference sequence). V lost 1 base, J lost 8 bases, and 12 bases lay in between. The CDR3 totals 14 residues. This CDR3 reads CASSQGAASDEQFF. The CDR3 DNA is TGTGCCAGCAGCCAAGGTGCCGCTAGCGATGAGCAGTTCTTC.

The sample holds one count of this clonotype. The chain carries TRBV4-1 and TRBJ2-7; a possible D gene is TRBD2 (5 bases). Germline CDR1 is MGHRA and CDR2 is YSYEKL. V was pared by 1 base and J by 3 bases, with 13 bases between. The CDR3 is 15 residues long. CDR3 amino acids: CASSQGTVRDYEQYF. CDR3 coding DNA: TGCGCCAGCAGCCAAGGGACTGTCCGGGACTACGAGCAGTACTTC.

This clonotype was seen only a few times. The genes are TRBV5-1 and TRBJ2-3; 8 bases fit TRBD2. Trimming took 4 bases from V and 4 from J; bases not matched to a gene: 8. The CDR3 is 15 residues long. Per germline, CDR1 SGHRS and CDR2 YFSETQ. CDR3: CASSPGGEASDTQYF. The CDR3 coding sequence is TGCGCCAGCAGCCCGGGGGGGGAAGCTTCAGATACGCAGTATTTT.

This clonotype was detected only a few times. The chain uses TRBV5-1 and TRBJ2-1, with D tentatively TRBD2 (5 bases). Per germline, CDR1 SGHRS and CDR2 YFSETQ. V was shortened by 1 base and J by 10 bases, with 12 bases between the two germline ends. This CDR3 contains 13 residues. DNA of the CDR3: TGCGCCAGCAGCTTGAATTCAGCGGAGGAGCAGTTCTTC. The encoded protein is CASSLNSAEEQFF.